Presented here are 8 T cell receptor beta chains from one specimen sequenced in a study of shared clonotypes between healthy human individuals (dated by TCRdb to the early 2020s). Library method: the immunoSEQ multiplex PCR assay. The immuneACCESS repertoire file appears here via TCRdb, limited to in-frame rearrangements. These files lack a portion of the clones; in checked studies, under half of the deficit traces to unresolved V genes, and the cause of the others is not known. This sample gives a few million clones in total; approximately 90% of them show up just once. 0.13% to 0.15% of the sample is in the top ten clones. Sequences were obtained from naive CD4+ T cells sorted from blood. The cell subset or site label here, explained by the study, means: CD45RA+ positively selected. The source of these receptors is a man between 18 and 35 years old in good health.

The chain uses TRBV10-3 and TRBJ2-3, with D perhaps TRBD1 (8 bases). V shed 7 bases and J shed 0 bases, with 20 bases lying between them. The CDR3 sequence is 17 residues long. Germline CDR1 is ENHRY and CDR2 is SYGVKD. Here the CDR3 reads CAITTKTGEGSTDTQYF. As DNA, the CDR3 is TGTGCCATCACAACCAAGACAGGGGAGGGTAGCACAGATACGCAGTATTTT.

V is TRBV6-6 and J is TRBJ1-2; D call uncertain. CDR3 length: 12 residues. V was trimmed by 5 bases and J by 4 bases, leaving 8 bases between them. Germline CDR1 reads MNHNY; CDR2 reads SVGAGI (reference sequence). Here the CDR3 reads CASSRTLYGYTF. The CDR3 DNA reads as TGTGCCAGCAGTCGGACCCTCTATGGCTACACCTTC.

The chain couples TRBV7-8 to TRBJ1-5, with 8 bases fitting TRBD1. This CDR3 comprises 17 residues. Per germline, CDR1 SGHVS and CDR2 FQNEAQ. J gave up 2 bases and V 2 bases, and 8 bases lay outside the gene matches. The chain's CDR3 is CASSLLGRGLGNQPQHF. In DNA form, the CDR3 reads TGTGCCAGCAGCTTACTCGGCAGGGGGCTGGGCAATCAGCCCCAGCATTTT.

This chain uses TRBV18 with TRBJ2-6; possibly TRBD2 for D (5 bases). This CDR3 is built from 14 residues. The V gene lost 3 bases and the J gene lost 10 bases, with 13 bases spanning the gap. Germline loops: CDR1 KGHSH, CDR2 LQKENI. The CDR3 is CASSPQEGNNVLTF. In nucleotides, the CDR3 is TGTGCCAGCTCACCTCAAGAGGGTAATAACGTCCTGACTTTC.

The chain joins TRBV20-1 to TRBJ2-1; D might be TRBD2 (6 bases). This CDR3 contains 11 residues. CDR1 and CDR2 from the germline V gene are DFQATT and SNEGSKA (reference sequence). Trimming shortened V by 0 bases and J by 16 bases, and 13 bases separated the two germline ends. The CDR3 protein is CSARDRLDSFF. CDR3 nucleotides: TGCAGTGCTAGAGATCGACTAGATTCATTCTTC.

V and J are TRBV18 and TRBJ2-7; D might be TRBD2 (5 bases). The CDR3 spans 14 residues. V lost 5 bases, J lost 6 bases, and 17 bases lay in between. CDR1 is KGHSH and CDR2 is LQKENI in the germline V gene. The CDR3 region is CASSVTEAVGEQYF. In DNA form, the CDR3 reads TGTGCCAGCTCAGTTACAGAAGCGGTCGGCGAGCAGTACTTC.

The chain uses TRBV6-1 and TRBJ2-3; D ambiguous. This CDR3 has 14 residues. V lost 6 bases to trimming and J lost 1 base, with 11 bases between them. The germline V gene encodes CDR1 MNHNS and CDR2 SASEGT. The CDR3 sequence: CASSVPMGTDTQYF. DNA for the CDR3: TGTGCCAGCAGCGTTCCAATGGGCACAGATACGCAGTATTTT.

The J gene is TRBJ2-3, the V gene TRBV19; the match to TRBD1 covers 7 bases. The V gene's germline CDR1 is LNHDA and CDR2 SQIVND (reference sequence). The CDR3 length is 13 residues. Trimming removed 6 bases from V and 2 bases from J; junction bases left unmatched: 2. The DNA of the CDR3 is TGTGCCAGTAGGCAGGGGGTCACAGATACGCAGTATTTT. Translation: CASRQGVTDTQYF.